The 27 T cell receptor beta chains in this list originate from one sample, sequenced in a study of T-cell memory formation after mild COVID-19. TCRdb used MiXCR to reprocess the 5' RACE reads, holding one entry per CDR3 protein. The table shows tens of thousands of distinct CDR3 sequences, with about an eighth occurring only once. The sequencing input was PBMCs or a T cell subset sorted from them (not recorded which). The receptors shown here come from a man in his late teens or twenties who had mild COVID-19 (a few samples of this study predate the infection). Cell type and time point are not known.

This clonotype was seen many times. This chain uses TRBV4-2 with TRBJ2-7; D is unresolved. There are 15 residues in the CDR3. V was pared by 1 base and J by 5 bases, with 15 bases between. CDR1 LGHNA and CDR2 YNFKEQ come from the germline V gene. CDR3 residues: CASSQAASRSHEQYF. As DNA, the CDR3 is TGTGCCAGCAGCCAAGCTGCTTCGAGGTCTCACGAGCAGTACTTC.

This clonotype has only one observation. This chain connects TRBV4-3 to TRBJ2-1, with 9 bases matching TRBD2. The germline V gene encodes CDR1 LGHNA and CDR2 YSLEER. The junction had 6 bases not matched to a gene; V was cut back by 0 bases and J by 6 bases. The CDR3 totals 16 residues. The CDR3 reads CASSQEIAGVGNEQFF. For the CDR3, the DNA is TGCGCCAGCAGCCAAGAAATAGCGGGAGTTGGCAATGAGCAGTTCTTC.

This clonotype was observed a few times. The chain combines TRBV7-9 with TRBJ1-4, with a tentative D call TRBD1 (6 bases). The CDR3 is 18 amino acids. V lost 5 bases to trimming and J lost 8 bases, with 27 bases between them. From germline, CDR1 is SEHNR and CDR2 FQNEAQ (reference sequence). The CDR3 here is CASSLKSRGHIAVEKLFF. In DNA form, the CDR3 reads TGTGCCAGCAGCCTCAAGTCCAGGGGACACATCGCGGTCGAAAAACTGTTTTTT.

This clonotype has ten or more counts. The genes are TRBV4-2 and TRBJ2-4, with 8 bases aligning to TRBD2. The germline V gene encodes CDR1 LGHNA and CDR2 YNFKEQ. V lost 4 bases and J lost 16; bases outside the gene matches: 12. The CDR3 has 13 amino acids. For the CDR3, the DNA is TGTGCCAGCAGCCCGGGGACTAGTGGAATAATATACTTC. Translation: CASSPGTSGIIYF.

With regard to this clonotype: This may stem from a read error, because a much larger clone lies one nucleotide away. This chain joins TRBV11-2 and TRBJ1-1; D gene unclear. Per germline, CDR1 SGHAT and CDR2 FQNNGV. The CDR3 has 12 residues. V was trimmed by 4 bases and J by 8 bases, leaving 11 bases between them. This CDR3 is CASSSTGIEAFF. CDR3 DNA sequence: TGTGCCAGCAGCTCGACGGGGATCGAAGCTTTCTTT.

This clonotype has at least ten counts. V is TRBV6-2 or TRBV6-3 and J is TRBJ1-5, with D possibly matching TRBD1 (6 bases). The V gene's germline CDR1 is MNHEY and CDR2 SVGEGT. The CDR3 has 16 residues. The V end was cut by 3 bases, the J end by 3 bases, with 15 bases between. The CDR3: CASSYRSGHPNQPQHF. The CDR3 DNA is TGTGCCAGCAGTTATCGTTCGGGACACCCCAATCAGCCCCAGCATTTT.

This clonotype has a count of ten or more. The rearrangement links TRBV6-2 or TRBV6-3 to TRBJ2-2; D call uncertain. In germline, CDR1 is MNHEY, CDR2 SVGEGT. The CDR3 is made up of 17 amino acids. Trimming took 4 bases from V and 1 from J, leaving 16 bases between them. Here the CDR3 reads CASSSRPSRLNTGELFF. DNA for the CDR3: TGTGCCAGCAGTTCCCGCCCATCTAGACTGAACACCGGGGAGCTGTTTTTT.

This clonotype appeared many times. The chain recombines TRBV12-3 or TRBV12-4 with TRBJ2-5; D might be TRBD2 (6 bases). V shed 6 bases and J shed 5 bases, with 19 bases lying between them. The CDR3 consists of 15 residues. The CDR3 reads CASRKGEVLSETQYF. Written as DNA, the CDR3 is TGTGCCAGCAGAAAAGGGGAGGTGCTGAGCGAGACCCAGTACTTC.

In its sample, this clonotype was seen many times. The J gene is TRBJ2-5, the V gene TRBV5-1, with D unclear. V was cut by 2 bases and J by 1 base, with 9 bases left in between. Germline CDR1 and CDR2: SGHRS and YFSETQ. CDR3 size: 14 residues. DNA for the CDR3: TGCGCCAGCAGCTTTTTTGGACCCCAAGAGACCCAGTACTTC. Translated: CASSFFGPQETQYF.

The sample holds many counts of this clonotype. V is TRBV29-1 and J is TRBJ2-2; D is possibly TRBD1 or TRBD2 (5 bases each). CDR1 and CDR2 (germline): SQVTM, ANQGSEA. The CDR3 is made up of 14 amino acids. Trimming removed 6 bases from V and 0 bases from J, with 11 bases in between. DNA of the CDR3: TGCAGCGTCCCAGGGACCACGAACACCGGGGAGCTGTTTTTT. Amino acids: CSVPGTTNTGELFF.

At least ten counts were recorded for this clonotype. V and J are TRBV4-3 and TRBJ1-5; no clear D gene. CDR1 is LGHNA, CDR2 YSLEER, per germline. The ends were cut back, 1 base at V and 0 bases at J, with 7 bases in the middle. This CDR3 is 15 amino acids long. The CDR3 bases are TGCGCCAGCAGCCAAGGGCCTTATAGCAATCAGCCCCAGCATTTT. Encoded protein: CASSQGPYSNQPQHF.

The sample holds many counts of this clonotype. The chain links TRBV5-6 to TRBJ2-2; D remains ambiguous. The CDR3 has 15 amino acids. V dropped 0 bases and J dropped 4 bases, with 10 bases sitting between them. Looked up from germline, CDR1 is SGHDT and CDR2 is YYEEEE. Here the CDR3 reads CASSLVGRFTGELFF. In nucleotides, the CDR3 is TGTGCCAGCAGCTTGGTCGGGCGTTTCACCGGGGAGCTGTTTTTT.

This clonotype appeared many times. The chain is built from TRBV5-1 and TRBJ1-2; TRBD1 is a possible D gene (5 bases). Looked up from germline, CDR1 is SGHRS and CDR2 is YFSETQ. V lost 1 base and J 8 bases, leaving 15 bases between the germline ends. The CDR3 sequence is 14 residues long. The CDR3 reads CASSLSGYGQGYTF. In DNA form, the CDR3 reads TGCGCCAGCAGCTTGTCAGGGTATGGTCAAGGCTACACCTTC.

The sample holds many counts of this clonotype. The chain carries TRBV4-2 and TRBJ1-2; D is undetermined. CDR1 and CDR2 (germline): LGHNA, YNFKEQ. The CDR3 covers 16 residues. V gave up 2 bases and J gave up 2 bases, with 15 bases separating them. CDR3 in DNA: TGTGCCAGCAGCCAACTATCCGGGAGCCTAAACTATGGCTACACCTTC. Translation: CASSQLSGSLNYGYTF.

This clonotype was seen repeatedly, ten times or more. The chain employs TRBV12-3 or TRBV12-4 and TRBJ1-1, with D uncertain. V was clipped by 7 bases and J by 4 bases, with 16 bases between them. The CDR3 covers 14 residues. This CDR3 reads CASKLDPRSTEAFF. The CDR3 nucleotides are TGTGCCAGCAAACTAGACCCCCGGAGCACTGAAGCTTTCTTT.

About this clonotype itself: A read error is possible here, since a much larger clone lies one base away. This rearrangement joins TRBV5-6 to TRBJ2-1; D ambiguous. Per the germline V gene, CDR1 is SGHDT and CDR2 is YYEEEE. This CDR3 comprises 11 residues. Trimming removed 1 base from V and 7 bases from J, with 3 bases in between. Written as DNA, the CDR3 is TGTGCCAGCAGCTTGTGGAATGAGCAGTTCTTC. Translating gives CASSLWNEQFF.

This clonotype was recorded at least ten times. The rearrangement links TRBV7-2 to TRBJ1-2; no clear D gene. CDR3 length: 14 amino acids. Trimming pared 1 base from V and 8 bases from J, leaving 14 bases between. Germline CDR1 reads SGHTA; CDR2 reads FQGNSA. The CDR3 sequence is CASSLGQRREGYTF. Here the CDR3 DNA reads TGTGCCAGCAGCTTAGGGCAACGCCGTGAGGGCTACACCTTC.

The sample holds a few counts of this clonotype. The CDR3 DNA reads as TGCGCCAGCAGCCAAGACGGCGCGGGGGGTCTTCATACGCAGTATTTT. Amino acids: CASSQDGAGGLHTQYF. The V call is TRBV4-3, the J call TRBJ2-3, with 8 nucleotides matching TRBD2. With 0 bases clipped from V and 7 bases from J, the junction kept 9 bases outside the gene matches. The CDR3 is made up of 16 amino acids. The V gene's germline CDR1 is LGHNA and CDR2 YSLEER.

This clonotype was picked up many times. V is TRBV12-5 and J is TRBJ2-7; TRBD2 aligns across 8 bases. The CDR3 extends over 13 amino acids. Germline assignment: CDR1 LGHNT and CDR2 FRNRAP. V was clipped by 11 bases and J by 2 bases; unmatched bases: 8. CDR3 loop: CAASKGLAYEQYF. CDR3 DNA: TGTGCTGCCTCTAAGGGACTAGCCTACGAGCAGTACTTC.

The chain joins TRBV12-3 or TRBV12-4 to TRBJ2-1; no clear D gene. The V end was cut by 8 bases, the J end by 15 bases, with 17 bases between. The CDR3 totals 11 residues. The CDR3 coding sequence is TGTGCCAGCGGAGAGGCGGTGGTTCGGTTCTTC. Translation: CASGEAVVRFF.

This clonotype was counted at least ten times. V is TRBV7-9 and J is TRBJ1-4; a weak D match, TRBD1 (5 bases). Germline lookup yields CDR1 SEHNR and CDR2 FQNEAQ (reference sequence). Trimming shortened V by 6 bases and J by 5 bases, and 19 bases separated the two germline ends. The CDR3 is 16 residues long. The CDR3 coding sequence is TGTGCCAGCAGTCTCCGTTGGGGGTTAGGGAATGAAAAACTGTTTTTT. Amino acid sequence: CASSLRWGLGNEKLFF.

This rearrangement joins TRBV24-1 to TRBJ2-1; TRBD1 agrees at 7 bases. This CDR3 is built from 16 residues. CDR1 and CDR2 from the germline V gene are KGHDR and SFDVKD. V lost 2 bases and J lost 1; bases outside the gene matches: 4. CDR3 nucleotide sequence: TGTGCCACCAGTGATTCCTGGGGACAGTCCTACAATGAGCAGTTCTTC. It encodes CATSDSWGQSYNEQFF.

There are a few counts of this clonotype. The chain has TRBV6-2 or TRBV6-3 and TRBJ2-5; a weak D match, TRBD2 (5 bases). The CDR3 is made up of 14 amino acids. Deletions cut 2 bases from V and 7 bases from J, with 14 bases between. Germline V CDR1 and CDR2: MNHEY, SVGEGT. The CDR3: CASSYARGVWTQYF. The CDR3 DNA follows: TGTGCCAGCAGTTACGCTCGGGGAGTTTGGACCCAGTACTTC.

This clonotype has ten or more counts. This rearrangement joins TRBV3-1 to TRBJ2-2; 14 nucleotides agree with TRBD2. Germline loops: CDR1 LGHDT, CDR2 YNNKEL (reference sequence). The CDR3 contains 15 residues. Trimming removed 4 bases from V and 7 bases from J; junction bases left unmatched: 2. As DNA, the CDR3 is TGTGCCAGCAGCCGGACTAGCGGGGGGCTCGGGGAGCTGTTTTTT. Translation: CASSRTSGGLGELFF.

This clonotype was found many times. This chain connects TRBV10-3 to TRBJ2-5, with 8 nucleotides matching TRBD2. From germline, CDR1 is ENHRY and CDR2 SYGVKD. V was clipped by 3 bases and J by 1 base; unmatched bases: 7. The CDR3 runs 16 residues. Written as DNA, the CDR3 is TGTGCCATCAGTGAATCGAGCGGGGGACTCCAAGAGACCCAGTACTTC. This encodes CAISESSGGLQETQYF.

In its sample, this clonotype was seen many times. V is TRBV20-1 and J is TRBJ2-3; TRBD2 matches at 8 bases. CDR1 is DFQATT and CDR2 is SNEGSKA in the germline V gene (reference sequence). CDR3 size: 13 residues. Trimming took 6 bases from V and 4 from J; bases not matched to a gene: 6. The CDR3 sequence is CSAGGVGADTQYF. CDR3 in DNA: TGCAGTGCCGGGGGGGTGGGGGCAGATACGCAGTATTTT.

In this sample, this clonotype turned up many times. This chain joins TRBV12-3 or TRBV12-4 and TRBJ2-2, with D perhaps matching TRBD1 (5 bases). There are 15 residues in the CDR3. The ends were cut back, 7 bases at V and 3 bases at J, with 15 bases in the middle. The CDR3 protein is CASTPAGFDTGELFF. The CDR3 DNA is TGTGCCAGCACCCCTGCAGGGTTCGACACCGGGGAGCTGTTTTTT.